Presented here are 5 T cell receptor beta chains from one specimen sequenced in a study of T cells expressing NK-cell markers. TCRdb reworked the 5' RACE reads into one entry per CDR3 protein, no DNA. Found here are some 280,000 distinct CDR3 sequences; the top ten clones hold approximately 0.39%. Source material: blood T cells: a sorted CD56 or NKG2C T cell subset, CD4+ or CD8+ T cells, or bulk PBMC T cells (not recorded which). Receptor source: a man younger than 35 in good health.

The V and J genes are TRBV6-5 and TRBJ1-5; TCRdb names TRBD1, which stays unverified in the absence of DNA. Germline CDR1 MNHEY, CDR2 SVGAGI. The CDR3 has 15 amino acids. CDR3 region: CASSYSPANEGPQHF.

CDR3 amino acids: CASSYYTTDTQYF. The chain has TRBV5-4 and TRBJ2-3. In germline, CDR1 is SGHNT, CDR2 YYREEE (reference sequence). CDR3 length equals 13 residues. The variable domain in full, completed from reference TRBV5-4 and TRBJ2-3, reads ETGVTQSPTHLIKTRGQQVTLRCSSQSGHNTVSWYQQALGQGPQFIFQYYREEENGRGNFPPRFSGLQFPNYSSELNVNALELDDSALYLCASSYYTTDTQYFGPGTRLTVL.

The chain joins TRBV7-2 to TRBJ2-3; as DNA is missing, the TRBD2 call by TCRdb cannot be tested. CDR3 length: 15 residues. Germline V lookup: CDR1 SGHTA, CDR2 FQGNSA. The CDR3 spells CASSLGLAGGDTQYF.

This rearrangement joins TRBV7-2 to TRBJ2-4; TCRdb outputs TRBD1, but without DNA this stays unchecked. Germline CDR1 and CDR2: SGHTA and FQGNSA. CDR3 size: 14 residues. Here the CDR3 reads CASSPGEAKNIQYF.

This sequence joins TRBV20-1 and TRBJ2-3; TCRdb gives TRBD2 as the D gene, but with no DNA this cannot be confirmed. Germline V lookup: CDR1 DFQATT, CDR2 SNEGSKA (reference sequence). The CDR3 is 16 amino acids. CDR3 in amino acids: CSARDRGLAGRDTQYF.